The subject of this entry is one TCR beta chain. The CDR3 is made up of 14 amino acids. V lost 8 bases and J lost 1, with 15 bases in between. Germline V gene lookup returns CDR1 SGHNT and CDR2 YYREEE (reference sequence). Each CDR3 protein is one row after TCRdb ran MiXCR on the RT-PCR reads. The sample shows more than 550,000 distinct CDR3 sequences, 12% to 15% of them seen only once. The genes are TRBV5-4 and TRBJ2-5, with TRBD1 as a possible D gene (6 bases). The sequenced sample was memory CD4+ T cells from blood. The clonotype originates from a female donor in good health, serving as a healthy control. The CDR3 reads CASYSGTRQETQYF. CDR3 nucleotides: TGTGCCAGTTACTCAGGGACACGCCAAGAGACCCAGTACTTC.